The present T cell receptor (beta chain) was sequenced within a study of T cells in localized non-small cell lung cancer. As for this clone: Its specificity is not known.

Study observations and caveats: Heterogeneity remains possible because sequencing was limited to only one tumor region. Measurement of T cell clonality placed uninvolved adjacent lung highest, above the level in tumor. Prolonged overall survival went with higher T cell density in the blood. A median about 56 of the top 100 tumor clones appeared in adjacent lung.

The repertoire was sequenced with immunoSEQ multiplex PCR; TCRdb's copy has only in-frame clones and lacks some. The table lists tens of thousands of clones, roughly nine tenths of them singletons. The sequence was collected from a male donor at least 60 years old with stage I squamous cell lung carcinoma. This sample comprised peripheral blood, obtained before any cancer treatment.

Written as DNA, the CDR3 is TGTGCCAGCAGCCCCGCTCATACAGGGGTTGGCTACACCTTC. It yields the protein CASSPAHTGVGYTF. This chain links TRBV6-1 with TRBJ1-2, with 7 bases that match TRBD1. CDR3 size: 14 residues. V gave up 6 bases and J gave up 7 bases; unmatched junction bases: 11. CDR1 and CDR2 from the germline V gene are MNHNS and SASEGT.